This T cell receptor beta chain was obtained from a study of cytomegalovirus exposure and HLA in healthy donors. Turning to the study itself: Early release data held approximately 81 million unique TCRs from HLA-typed donors. Overall study findings and caveats: Associated with cytomegalovirus, according to the listing, were around 160 TCR beta chains. V- and J-gene trimming in TCR beta was tied to a missense DCLRE1C variant by an analysis performed later.

PCR used 60 Vbeta primers and 13 Jbeta primers. Assay used: immunoSEQ multiplex PCR; TCRdb lists only in-frame clones, some missing. Of over 100,000 clones in the sample, around 77% were seen once. About this clone: Antigen: not known.

This receptor was identified in a man younger than 45 in good health and CMV-seronegative. Sequencing input: PBMCs.

CDR3 amino acids: CASRGTGLGGIQYF. The CDR3 DNA reads TGTGCCAGCAGGGGGACAGGGTTGGGGGGGATTCAGTACTTC. The genes are TRBV25-1 and TRBJ2-4; 9 bases are shared with TRBD1. The CDR3 contains 14 residues. Germline CDR1 and CDR2: MGHDK and SYGVNS. V lost 6 bases to trimming and J lost 10 bases; unmatched junction nucleotides: 10.